Each of the 2 T cell receptor beta chains below was sequenced from the same sample in a study of CD8 T cells in Susac syndrome. After extraction with the RNeasy kit, about 0.5 to 1 ug of the RNA was reverse transcribed using random hexamers. TCRdb used MiXCR to reprocess the immunoSEQ multiplex PCR reads, holding one entry per CDR3 protein. The sample holds about 180,000 distinct CDR3 sequences; 85% to 95% are singletons and the top ten take around 0.1%. The sample consisted of CD4+ T cells from PBMCs. The receptors were sampled from a human donor with Susac syndrome.

V and J are TRBV4-2 and TRBJ2-2; D is possibly TRBD1 or TRBD2 (5 bases each). This CDR3 has 18 amino acids. The V end lost 0 bases, the J end lost 2 bases, and 16 bases lay between the germline ends. CDR1 and CDR2 (germline): LGHNA, YNFKEQ. CDR3 in amino acids: CASSQEAPGSANTGELFF. CDR3 nucleotides: TGTGCCAGCAGCCAAGAGGCACCAGGGAGCGCAAACACCGGGGAGCTGTTTTTT.

This rearrangement joins TRBV28 to TRBJ2-1; D assignment may be TRBD1 or TRBD2 (5 bases each). Trimming left V 3 bases short and J 8 bases short, with 17 bases between. CDR1 and CDR2 (germline): MDHEN, SYDVKM. The CDR3 loop spans 15 amino acids. The CDR3 nucleotides are TGTGCCAGCAGTTTGCTGGCGACGGGGCGGGATGAGCAGTTCTTC. Translated: CASSLLATGRDEQFF.